The entry below gives a single T cell receptor beta chain sequence along with its context. The sample comes from a study of blood T cell repertoires in COVID-19. In the study overall: Some COVID-19 samples were acute and others convalescent; all came from the United States, Italy and Spain.

Trimming took off 4 bases at V and 3 bases at J, with 10 bases between the two ends. The CDR3 has 14 amino acids. CDR1 and CDR2 (germline): MNHEY, SVGAGI. Per the study methods: The assay estimated nucleated cells by amplifying reference gene primers. Libraries were prepared by immunoSEQ multiplex PCR; TCRdb keeps only in-frame clonotypes and omits some of them. The DNA was the basis for D and trimming; V, J and clone size are from that table. The data show some 250,000 clones, with more than 75% seen just once and about 3.5% held by the top ten. Each participant's cohort was designated according to participant-reported clinical history.

What was sequenced was PBMCs or T cells enriched from blood (not recorded which). The receptor was isolated from a woman aged 35 to 49 with acute COVID-19. The V gene is TRBV6-5, the J gene TRBJ2-1, with a possible D match to TRBD1 (6 bases). Here the CDR3 reads CASSFGQIYNEQFF. CDR3 nucleotide sequence: TGTGCCAGCAGTTTTGGACAGATCTACAATGAGCAGTTCTTC.